The clone carrying this T cell receptor beta chain was found many times. Its ends do not fully match the called genes, so a read error is possible. The source of the sample is a study of T cells after yellow fever vaccination. A 5'RACE template-switching step, the method used to make TCR cDNA, added a universal primer site and UMIs. Via MiXCR, TCRdb re-called the 5' RACE reads, giving one row per CDR3 protein. This table holds some 560,000 distinct CDR3 sequences, less than 20% found once. This CDR3 has 13 amino acids. CDR1 is KGHSH, CDR2 LQKENI, per germline. The receptor's source is a young man who received the YFV17D yellow fever vaccine. The sequencing here drew on PBMCs, taken 15 days after the yellow fever booster vaccination. V gene TRBV18 combines with J gene TRBJ2-5, with D tentatively TRBD2 (5 bases). CDR3: CASSPGIQETQYF. The CDR3 coding sequence is TGCGCCAGCAGTCCGGGAATACAAGAGACCCAGTACTTC.